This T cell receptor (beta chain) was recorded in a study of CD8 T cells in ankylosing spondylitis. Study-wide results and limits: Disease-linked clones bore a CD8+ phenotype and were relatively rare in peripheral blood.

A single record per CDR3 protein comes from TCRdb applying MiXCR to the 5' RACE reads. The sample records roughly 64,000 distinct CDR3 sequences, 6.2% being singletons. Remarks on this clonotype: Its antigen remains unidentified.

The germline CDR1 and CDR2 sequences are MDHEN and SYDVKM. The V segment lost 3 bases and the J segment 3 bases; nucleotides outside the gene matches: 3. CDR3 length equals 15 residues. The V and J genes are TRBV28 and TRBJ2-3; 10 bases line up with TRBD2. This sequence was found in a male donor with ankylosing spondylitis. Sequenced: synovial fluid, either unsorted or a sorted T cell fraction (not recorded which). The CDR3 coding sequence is TGTGCCAGCAGTTTCAGCGGGAGGGCTACAGATACGCAGTATTTT. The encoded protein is CASSFSGRATDTQYF.